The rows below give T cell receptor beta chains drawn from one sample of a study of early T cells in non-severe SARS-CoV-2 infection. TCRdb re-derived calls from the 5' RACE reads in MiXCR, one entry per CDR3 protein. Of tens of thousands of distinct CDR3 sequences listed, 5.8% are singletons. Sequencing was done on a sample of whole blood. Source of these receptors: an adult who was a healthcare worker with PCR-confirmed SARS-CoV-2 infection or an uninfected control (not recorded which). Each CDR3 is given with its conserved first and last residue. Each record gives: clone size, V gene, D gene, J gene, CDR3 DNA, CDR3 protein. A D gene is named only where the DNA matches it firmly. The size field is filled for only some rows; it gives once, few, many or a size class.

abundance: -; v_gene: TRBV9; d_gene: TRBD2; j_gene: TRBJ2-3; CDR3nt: TGTGCCAGCAGCGTAGCTCCTAGCGGGAGGTTAACTAGCACAGATACGCAGTATTTT; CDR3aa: CASSVAPSGRLTSTDTQYF
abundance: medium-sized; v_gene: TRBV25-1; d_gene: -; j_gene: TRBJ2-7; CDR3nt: TGTGCCAGCAGTGAATCTCGGGGAGTGCAGTACTTC; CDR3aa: CASSESRGVQYF
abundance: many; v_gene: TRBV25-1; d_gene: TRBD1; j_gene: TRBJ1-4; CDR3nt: TGTGCCAGCAGTGAAGGAAGGGGGCTAGTTAATGAAAAACTGTTTTTT; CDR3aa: CASSEGRGLVNEKLFF
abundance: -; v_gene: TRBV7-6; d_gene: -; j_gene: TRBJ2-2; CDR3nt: TGTGCCAGCAGCTTAACTCAGGACCCGTACACCGGGGAGCTGTTTTTT; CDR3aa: CASSLTQDPYTGELFF
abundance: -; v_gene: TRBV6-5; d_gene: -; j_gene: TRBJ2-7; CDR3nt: TGTGCCAGCAGTCCCGGGGGTGAACTCTACGAGCAGTACTTC; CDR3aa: CASSPGGELYEQYF
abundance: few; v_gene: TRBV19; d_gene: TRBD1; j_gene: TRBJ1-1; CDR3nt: TGTGCCAGTAGTATCTCATCGGACAGGGTGAACACTGAAGCTTTCTTT; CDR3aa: CASSISSDRVNTEAFF
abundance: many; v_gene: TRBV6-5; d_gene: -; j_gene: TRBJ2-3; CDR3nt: TGTGCCAGCAGTTGGGGACTTACTGATACGCAGTATTTT; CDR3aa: CASSWGLTDTQYF
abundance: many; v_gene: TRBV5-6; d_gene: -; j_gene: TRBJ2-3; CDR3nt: TGTGCCAGCAGCCCGACGACAGGCCGCACAGATACGCAGTATTTT; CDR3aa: CASSPTTGRTDTQYF
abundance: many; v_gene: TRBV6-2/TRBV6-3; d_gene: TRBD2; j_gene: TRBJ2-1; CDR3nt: TGTGCCAGCAGTAAAGGGACCGCTAGCGGATACAATGAGCAGTTCTTC; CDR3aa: CASSKGTASGYNEQFF
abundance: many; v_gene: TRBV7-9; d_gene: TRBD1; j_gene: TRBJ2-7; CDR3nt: TGTGCCAGCAGCTTAAACAGGGGTGGGTATGAGAGATACGAGCAGTACTTC; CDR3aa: CASSLNRGGYERYEQYF
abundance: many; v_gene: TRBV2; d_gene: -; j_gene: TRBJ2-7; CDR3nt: TGTGCCAGCAGTGTAGCTCCCGGGGGCTACGAGCAGTACTTC; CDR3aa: CASSVAPGGYEQYF
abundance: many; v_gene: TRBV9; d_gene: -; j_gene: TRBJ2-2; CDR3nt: TGTGCCAGCAGCGTCTCGGGACCCATCCTCACCGGGGAGCTGTTTTTT; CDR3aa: CASSVSGPILTGELFF
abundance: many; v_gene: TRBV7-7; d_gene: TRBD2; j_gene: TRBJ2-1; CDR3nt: TGTGCTAGCAGCTTAGATGCAGCGGGAGCTAATGAGCAGTTCTTC; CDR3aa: CASSLDAAGANEQFF
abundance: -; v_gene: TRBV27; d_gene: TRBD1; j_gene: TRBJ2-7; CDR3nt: TGTGCCACCAAATGGGGACAGGGGCCTTACGAGCAGTACTTC; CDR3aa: CATKWGQGPYEQYF
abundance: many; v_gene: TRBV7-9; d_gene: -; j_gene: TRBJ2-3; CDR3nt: TGTGCCAGCAGCTACGGACTGGGCGGGAATCCCACAGATACGCAGTATTTT; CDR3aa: CASSYGLGGNPTDTQYF
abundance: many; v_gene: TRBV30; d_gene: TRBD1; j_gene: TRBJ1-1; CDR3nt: TGTGCCTGGAGGTTGGACAGGGGGCGGAACACTGAAGCTTTCTTT; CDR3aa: CAWRLDRGRNTEAFF
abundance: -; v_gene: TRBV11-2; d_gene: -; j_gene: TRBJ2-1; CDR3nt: TGTGCCAGCAGCTTTACCGGGCCCTGGATCAATGAGCAGTTCTTC; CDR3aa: CASSFTGPWINEQFF
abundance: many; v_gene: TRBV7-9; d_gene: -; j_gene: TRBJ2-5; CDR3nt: TGTGCCAGCAGCTTAGGGGCCATCCCAGAGACCCAGTACTTC; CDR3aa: CASSLGAIPETQYF
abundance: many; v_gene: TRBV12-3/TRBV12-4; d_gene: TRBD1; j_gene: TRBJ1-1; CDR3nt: TGTGCCAGCAGTTCTCAGGACAGGGGCACTGAAGCTTTCTTT; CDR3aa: CASSSQDRGTEAFF
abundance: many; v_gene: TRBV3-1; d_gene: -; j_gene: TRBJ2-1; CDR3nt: TGTGCCAGCAGCCAAGATCTCACCCGATCGAATGAGCAGTTCTTC; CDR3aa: CASSQDLTRSNEQFF
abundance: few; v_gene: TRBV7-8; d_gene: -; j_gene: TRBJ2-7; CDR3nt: TGTGCCAGCAGCTTAGCAGACGGAACCTACGAGCAGTACTTC; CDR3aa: CASSLADGTYEQYF
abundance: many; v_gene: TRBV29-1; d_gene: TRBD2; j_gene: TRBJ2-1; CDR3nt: TGCAGCGTTGATAGCGGGATGAGCTCCTACAATGAGCAGTTCTTC; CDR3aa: CSVDSGMSSYNEQFF
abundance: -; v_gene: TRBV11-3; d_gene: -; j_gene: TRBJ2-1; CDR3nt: TGTGCCAGCAGCCTCGACTCCGATTCCTACAATGAGCAGTTCTTC; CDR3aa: CASSLDSDSYNEQFF
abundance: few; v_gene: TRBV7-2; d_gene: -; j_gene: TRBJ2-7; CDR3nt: TGTGCCAGCAGCTTATTGGGGACGGTACCTAGCGAGCAGTACTTC; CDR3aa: CASSLLGTVPSEQYF
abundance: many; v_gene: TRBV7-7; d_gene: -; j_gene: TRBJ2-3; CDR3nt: TGTGCTAGCAGCTTATTCGGGAGAGCGGATACGCAGTATTTT; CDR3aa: CASSLFGRADTQYF
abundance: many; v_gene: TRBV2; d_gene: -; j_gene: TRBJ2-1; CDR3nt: TGTGCCAGCAGTGAACAGGCGGGGCCCCTCTCCTACAATGAGCAGTTCTTC; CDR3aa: CASSEQAGPLSYNEQFF
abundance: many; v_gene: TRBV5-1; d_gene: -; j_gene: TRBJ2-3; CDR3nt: TGCGCCAGCAGGCCCGGCGGGGGCGGCACAGATACGCAGTATTTT; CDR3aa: CASRPGGGGTDTQYF
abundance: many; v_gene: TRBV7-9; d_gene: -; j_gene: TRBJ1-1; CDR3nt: TGTGCCAGCAGCCTAGACGGCGGTTCCGCTGAAGCTTTCTTT; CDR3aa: CASSLDGGSAEAFF
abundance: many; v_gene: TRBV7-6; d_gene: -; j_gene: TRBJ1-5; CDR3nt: TGTGCCAGCAGCTTCAGAAACAATCAGCCCCAGCATTTT; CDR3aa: CASSFRNNQPQHF
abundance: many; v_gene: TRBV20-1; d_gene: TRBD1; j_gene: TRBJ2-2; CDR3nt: TGCAGTGCCTGGGACAGAGTAAAGGCCGGGGAGCTGTTTTTT; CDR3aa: CSAWDRVKAGELFF
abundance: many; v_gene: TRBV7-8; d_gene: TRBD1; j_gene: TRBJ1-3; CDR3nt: TGTGCCAGCAGCTCTCCTAAACCGGGACAGGAGACCTTTTTCTCTGGAAACACCATATATTTT; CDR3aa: CASSSPKPGQETFFSGNTIYF
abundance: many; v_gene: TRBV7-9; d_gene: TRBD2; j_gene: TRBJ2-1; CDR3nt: TGTGCCAGCAGTCCTAGCGGGAGCTCCTACAATGAGCAGTTCTTC; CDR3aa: CASSPSGSSYNEQFF
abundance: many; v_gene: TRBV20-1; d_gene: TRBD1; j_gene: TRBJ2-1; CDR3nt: TGCAGTGCTAGAGACCGGGACAGGGGGTTCGGTGAGCAGTTCTTC; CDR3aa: CSARDRDRGFGEQFF
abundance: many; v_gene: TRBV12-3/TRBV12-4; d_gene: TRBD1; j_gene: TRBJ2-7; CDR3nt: TGTGCCAGTTCTGGACAGGGCTCTATCTACGAGCAGTACTTC; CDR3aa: CASSGQGSIYEQYF
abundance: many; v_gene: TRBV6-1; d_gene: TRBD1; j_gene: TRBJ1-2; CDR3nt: TGTGCCAGCAGTGAAAGTGGGGACAGATATGGCTACACCTTC; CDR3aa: CASSESGDRYGYTF
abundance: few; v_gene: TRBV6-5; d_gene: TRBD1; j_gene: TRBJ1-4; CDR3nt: TGTGCCAGCGGGACAGGGTACAGGGAAAAACTGTTTTTT; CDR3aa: CASGTGYREKLFF
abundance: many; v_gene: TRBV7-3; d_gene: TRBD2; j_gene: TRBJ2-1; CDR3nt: TGTGCCAGCAGCTCCGGGACTAGCCACTCGAGTGAGCAGTTCTTC; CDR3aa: CASSSGTSHSSEQFF
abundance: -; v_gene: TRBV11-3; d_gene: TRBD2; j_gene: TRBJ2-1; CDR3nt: TGTGCCAGCAGCCCCCCCCCTACTAGCGCCCGTTTCTCCTACAATGAGCAGTTCTTC; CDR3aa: CASSPPPTSARFSYNEQFF
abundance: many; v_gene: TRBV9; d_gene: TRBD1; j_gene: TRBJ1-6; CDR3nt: TGTGCCAGCAGCCCCCGCGACAGGGGGCGAAATTCACCCCTCCACTTT; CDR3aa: CASSPRDRGRNSPLHF
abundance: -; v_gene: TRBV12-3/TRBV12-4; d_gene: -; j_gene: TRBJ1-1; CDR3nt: TGTGCCAGCAGTTTGGTCGGAGGCCTGAACACTGAAGCTTTCTTT; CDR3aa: CASSLVGGLNTEAFF
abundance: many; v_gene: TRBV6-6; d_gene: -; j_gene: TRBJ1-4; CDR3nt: TGTGCCAGCAGGCACAGTCTTGAATCGCTGTTTTTT; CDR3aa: CASRHSLESLFF
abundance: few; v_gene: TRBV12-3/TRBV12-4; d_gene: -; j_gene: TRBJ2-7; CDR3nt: TGTGCCAGCAGTTCAGGACTGAGCACTAACGAGCAGTACTTC; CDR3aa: CASSSGLSTNEQYF
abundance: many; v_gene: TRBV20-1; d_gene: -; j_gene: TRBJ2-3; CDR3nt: TGCAGTGCCCACCGGGCAGGGGTAGTAAAAGATACGCAGTATTTT; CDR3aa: CSAHRAGVVKDTQYF
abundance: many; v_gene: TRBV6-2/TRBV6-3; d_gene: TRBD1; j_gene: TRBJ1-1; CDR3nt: TGTGCCAGCAGCCGGGAGAGGGACAGGGTGAATGCTGAAGCTTTCTTT; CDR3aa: CASSRERDRVNAEAFF
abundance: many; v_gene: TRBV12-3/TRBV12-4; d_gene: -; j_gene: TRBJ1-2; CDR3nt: TGTGCCAGCCTCTCTCCCGATGGCTACACCTTC; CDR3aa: CASLSPDGYTF
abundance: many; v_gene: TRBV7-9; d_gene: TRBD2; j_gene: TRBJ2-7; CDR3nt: TGTGCCAGCACCCTACCCACTAGCGGGAGCGGAGAGCAGTACTTC; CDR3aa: CASTLPTSGSGEQYF
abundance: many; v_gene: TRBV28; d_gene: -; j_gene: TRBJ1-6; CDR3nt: TGTGCCACTGAAGGGGTTGCAAGTAATTCACCCCTCCACTTT; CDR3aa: CATEGVASNSPLHF
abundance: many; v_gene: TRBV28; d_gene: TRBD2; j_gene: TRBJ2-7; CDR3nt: TGTGCCAGCAGTTTCGTAGGACTAGCGGGAGGCCTAGGCGCCTACGAGCAGTACTTC; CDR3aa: CASSFVGLAGGLGAYEQYF
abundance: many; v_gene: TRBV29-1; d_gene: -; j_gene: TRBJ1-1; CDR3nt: TGCAGCGTTGTCGACGGCAGGGCTGAAGCTTTCTTT; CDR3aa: CSVVDGRAEAFF
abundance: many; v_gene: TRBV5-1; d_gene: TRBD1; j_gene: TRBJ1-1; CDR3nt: TGCGCCAGCAGCTTAGGGGGCAGGTTGAACACTGAAGCTTTCTTT; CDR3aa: CASSLGGRLNTEAFF
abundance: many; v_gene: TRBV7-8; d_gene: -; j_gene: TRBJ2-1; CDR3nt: TGTGCCAGCAACTCAGCGCGGACCTCCTACAATGAGCAGTTCTTC; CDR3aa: CASNSARTSYNEQFF
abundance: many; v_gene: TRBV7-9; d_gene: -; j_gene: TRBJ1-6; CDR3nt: TGTGCCAGCAGCCCCGAGGGGTGGCAGGGAGATTCACCCCTCCACTTT; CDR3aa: CASSPEGWQGDSPLHF